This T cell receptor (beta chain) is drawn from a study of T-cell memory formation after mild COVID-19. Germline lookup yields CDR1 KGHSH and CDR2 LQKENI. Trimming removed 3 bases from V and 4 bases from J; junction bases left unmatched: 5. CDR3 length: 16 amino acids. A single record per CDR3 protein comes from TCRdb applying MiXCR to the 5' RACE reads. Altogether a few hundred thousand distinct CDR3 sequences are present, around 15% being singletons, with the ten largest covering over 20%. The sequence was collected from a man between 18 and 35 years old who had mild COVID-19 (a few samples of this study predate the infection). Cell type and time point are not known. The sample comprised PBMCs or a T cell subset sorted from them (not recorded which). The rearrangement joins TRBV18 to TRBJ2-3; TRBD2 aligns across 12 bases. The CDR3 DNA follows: TGTGCCAGCTCACCCGGACTAGCGGGGTTGTCAGATACGCAGTATTTT. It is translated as CASSPGLAGLSDTQYF.